The sequence of this TCR beta chain was determined in a study of blood T cells in healthy people across ages. It was with a sample-barcoded 5' primer and a J-beta primer mix that a second PCR of about 6 to 12 cycles was run. Using its own MiXCR run on the 5' RACE reads, TCRdb lists one record per CDR3 protein. The sample carries roughly 800,000 distinct CDR3 sequences, roughly 64% recorded once. This clonotype was sampled from a man aged 25-45 years in good health. The sequenced sample consisted of blood.

CDR3 region: CASSPPQRYNEQFF. CDR3 nucleotide sequence: TGTGCCAGCAGTCCCCCACAGAGATACAATGAGCAGTTCTTC. V usage is TRBV28 and J usage is TRBJ2-1; D not certain. Germline V gene data show CDR1 as MDHEN and CDR2 as SYDVKM. The CDR3 covers 14 residues. V was cut by 5 bases and J by 4 bases, with 12 bases left in between.